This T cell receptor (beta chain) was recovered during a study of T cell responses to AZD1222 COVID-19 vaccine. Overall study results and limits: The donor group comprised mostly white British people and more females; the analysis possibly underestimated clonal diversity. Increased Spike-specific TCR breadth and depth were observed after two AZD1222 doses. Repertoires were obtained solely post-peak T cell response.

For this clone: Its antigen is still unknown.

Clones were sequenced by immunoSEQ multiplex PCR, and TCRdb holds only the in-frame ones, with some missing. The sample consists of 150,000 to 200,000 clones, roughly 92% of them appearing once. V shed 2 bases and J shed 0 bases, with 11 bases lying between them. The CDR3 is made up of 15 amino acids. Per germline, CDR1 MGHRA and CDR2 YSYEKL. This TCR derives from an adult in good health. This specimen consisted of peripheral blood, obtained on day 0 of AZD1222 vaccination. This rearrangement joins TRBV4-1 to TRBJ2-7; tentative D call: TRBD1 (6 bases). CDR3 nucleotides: TGCGCCAGCAGCCAATTTCAGGGGAGCTCCTACGAGCAGTACTTC. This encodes CASSQFQGSSYEQYF.